Below are 28 T cell receptor beta chains sequenced from a single sample in a study of T cell changes during pregnancy in multiple sclerosis. Clones were read by immunoSEQ multiplex PCR, and TCRdb kept only the in-frame ones, dropping some. The sample lists about 38,000 clones; 90% to 95% were seen once. Here the sequenced sample was CD8+ T cells from peripheral blood mononuclear cells, taken in the second trimester of pregnancy. The receptors come from a female donor with multiple sclerosis, enrolled in a pregnancy study.

The chain employs TRBV30 and TRBJ2-7, with D possibly matching TRBD2 (7 bases). The CDR3 loop spans 14 amino acids. Trimming left V 3 bases short and J 0 bases short, with 12 bases between. Germline V lookup: CDR1 GTSNPN, CDR2 SVGIG (reference sequence). CDR3 nucleotides: TGTGCCTGGAGGGCGGGGGCCCCCTCCTACGAGCAGTACTTC. This encodes CAWRAGAPSYEQYF.

The genes are TRBV5-6 and TRBJ1-1, with 8 bases aligning to TRBD1. Germline V gene lookup returns CDR1 SGHDT and CDR2 YYEEEE. The CDR3 totals 15 residues. V gave up 2 bases and J gave up 1 base; unmatched junction bases: 4. CDR3 coding DNA: TGTGCCAGCAGCTTTACAGGGGGTTCGAACACTGAAGCTTTCTTT. Residues: CASSFTGGSNTEAFF.

The J gene is TRBJ1-2, the V gene TRBV28; D unresolved. V lost 4 bases, J lost 4 bases, and 10 bases lay in between. There are 13 residues in the CDR3. Germline CDR1 reads MDHEN; CDR2 reads SYDVKM. CDR3 bases: TGTGCCAGCAGTTCCACACATCGCTATGGCTACACCTTC. Its translation: CASSSTHRYGYTF.

The chain uses TRBV6-5 and TRBJ1-5; tentative D call: TRBD1 (6 bases). CDR1 MNHEY and CDR2 SVGAGI come from the germline V gene. V gave up 6 bases and J gave up 7 bases, with 19 bases separating them. This CDR3 region has 15 residues. The CDR3 is CASSLLGGGGQPQHF. CDR3 DNA: TGTGCCAGCAGCCTCTTGGGGGGAGGGGGGCAGCCCCAGCATTTT.

The chain combines TRBV7-6 with TRBJ2-7; TRBD1 agrees at 11 bases. V lost 1 base to trimming and J lost 4 bases; unmatched junction nucleotides: 6. Germline loops: CDR1 SGHVS, CDR2 FNYEAQ. The CDR3 loop spans 16 amino acids. The chain's CDR3 is CASSLGGGTGGYEQYF. The CDR3 nucleotides read TGTGCCAGCAGCTTAGGAGGAGGGACAGGGGGGTACGAGCAGTACTTC.

The J gene is TRBJ1-2, the V gene TRBV6-1; 7 positions agree with TRBD1. V trimming: 5 bases; J trimming: 6 bases; junction bases outside the gene matches: 9. This CDR3 has 14 amino acids. Germline V gene sequence: CDR1 MNHNS, CDR2 SASEGT. Here the CDR3 DNA reads TGTGCCAGCAGTTCAAGAGGGGGCATGGATGGCTACACCTTC. This codes for CASSSRGGMDGYTF.

The chain joins TRBV12-2 to TRBJ1-4; the table's D gene call, TRBD1, was not cross checked with the DNA. TRBV12-2 is listed as a pseudogene. This CDR3 has 16 amino acids. The CDR3 nucleotides read TGTGCAAGTCGCTTAGATCACGCAGGGGGAAATGAAAAACTGTTTTTT. Protein sequence: CASRLDHAGGNEKLFF.

A word on this clone: This sample includes further DNA sequences coding for the same CDR3. V gene TRBV5-4 combines with J gene TRBJ2-1; D gene unclear. V dropped 1 base and J dropped 4 bases, with 6 bases sitting between them. This CDR3 is built from 13 residues. Germline CDR1 is SGHNT and CDR2 is YYREEE (reference sequence). CDR3 loop: CASSLSRYNEQFF. The DNA for the CDR3 is TGTGCCAGCAGCTTGTCGCGGTACAATGAGCAGTTCTTC.

The rearrangement uses TRBV11-1 and TRBJ2-1, with TRBD2 as a possible D gene (5 bases). The V and J ends lost 5 bases and 5 bases respectively, with 16 bases between them. CDR1 and CDR2 from the germline V gene are SGHAT and FQDESV (reference sequence). This CDR3 has 15 amino acids. CDR3 nucleotides: TGTGCCAGCAGCCATATGAGGAGGAATGACAATGAGCAGTTCTTC. Protein sequence: CASSHMRRNDNEQFF. Together with reference TRBV11-1 and TRBJ2-1, the CDR3 gives the full variable domain: EAEVAQSPRYKITEKSQAVAFWCDPISGHATLYWYRQILGQGPELLVQFQDESVVDDSQLPKDRFSAERLKGVDSTLKIQPAELGDSAMYLCASSHMRRNDNEQFFGPGTRLTVL.

The genes are TRBV6-6 and TRBJ1-3; the match to TRBD1 covers 7 bases. Germline CDR1 is MNHNY and CDR2 is SVGAGI (reference sequence). The trim removed 9 bases at V and 0 bases at J, leaving 5 bases unmatched. The CDR3 extends over 14 amino acids. The CDR3 loop reads CASDWDSSGNTIYF. CDR3 nucleotide sequence: TGTGCCAGTGACTGGGACAGCTCTGGAAACACCATATATTTT.

CDR3 loop: CATSSLRWGNTIYF. The CDR3 nucleotides are TGTGCCACCAGCAGTTTGAGGTGGGGAAACACCATATATTTT. The chain combines TRBV15 with TRBJ1-3; D not certain. Trimming removed 3 bases at V and 4 bases at J, with 10 bases between. Germline lookup yields CDR1 LNHNV and CDR2 YYDKDF (reference sequence). CDR3 length: 14 residues.

The rearrangement joins TRBV4-3 to TRBJ1-2; a weak D match, TRBD1 (5 bases). The CDR3 spans 14 residues. Trimming pared 3 bases from V and 6 bases from J, leaving 14 bases between. Germline-derived CDR1 and CDR2 are LGHNA and YSLEER. Here the CDR3 DNA reads TGCGCCAGCAGCCAGGAGACAGCGGGCCATGGCTACACCTTC. As protein: CASSQETAGHGYTF.

The chain has TRBV7-9 and TRBJ2-2, with D possibly being TRBD1 (5 bases). From germline, CDR1 is SEHNR and CDR2 FQNEAQ (reference sequence). CDR3 length: 14 amino acids. Between the trimmed V and J ends, which lost 1 base and 4 bases, there was a span of 7 bases. CDR3 nucleotide sequence: TGTGCCAGCAGCTTAGGCCAGGGCACCGGGGAGCTGTTTTTT. Translation: CASSLGQGTGELFF.

CDR3 region: CASSLGTSGFTDTQYF. CDR3 DNA sequence: TGTGCCAGCAGCTTGGGGACTAGCGGATTCACAGATACGCAGTATTTT. This chain connects TRBV5-6 to TRBJ2-3; 10 bases are shared with TRBD2. This CDR3 comprises 16 residues. CDR1 SGHDT and CDR2 YYEEEE come from the germline V gene. Trimming cost V 0 bases and J 2 bases; bases outside gene matches: 3.

Note on this clone: The sample holds other DNA sequences that translate to the same CDR3. The rearrangement links TRBV30 to TRBJ2-7, with TRBD1 identical over 12 bases. The germline V gene encodes CDR1 GTSNPN and CDR2 SVGIG (reference sequence). The CDR3 is 15 amino acids. V lost 2 bases to trimming and J lost 4 bases; unmatched junction nucleotides: 6. CDR3 sequence (DNA): TGTGCCTGGAGTCCACCGGGACAGGGGGCGTACGAGCAGTACTTC. Protein: CAWSPPGQGAYEQYF.

The J gene is TRBJ1-1, the V gene TRBV7-9; 8 bases match TRBD1. The CDR3 is made up of 14 amino acids. V gave up 5 bases and J gave up 6 bases; unmatched junction bases: 8. From germline, CDR1 is SEHNR and CDR2 FQNEAQ (reference sequence). CDR3 region: CASSRQGKGSEAFF. CDR3 coding DNA: TGTGCCAGCAGCCGACAGGGGAAAGGCTCTGAAGCTTTCTTT.

The V call is TRBV5-1, the J call TRBJ2-1, with 11 bases matching TRBD2. The germline CDR1 and CDR2 sequences are SGHRS and YFSETQ. The V and J ends lost 6 bases and 7 bases, in that order; junction bases with no gene match: 6. The CDR3 has 14 residues. The chain's CDR3 is CASMVAGGPNEQFF. CDR3 in DNA: TGCGCCAGCATGGTAGCGGGGGGGCCAAATGAGCAGTTCTTC.

J is TRBJ1-5 and V is TRBV11-2; possible D gene TRBD1, 5 bases. Germline CDR1 and CDR2: SGHAT and FQNNGV. The CDR3 runs to 16 residues. The V gene lost 1 base and the J gene lost 0 bases, with 10 bases spanning the gap. CDR3 region: CASSLVTGYSNQPQHF. Written as DNA, the CDR3 is TGTGCCAGCAGCTTAGTCACAGGCTATAGCAATCAGCCCCAGCATTTT. Together with reference TRBV11-2 and TRBJ1-5, the CDR3 gives the full variable domain: EAGVAQSPRYKIIEKRQSVAFWCNPISGHATLYWYQQILGQGPKLLIQFQNNGVVDDSQLPKDRFSAERLKGVDSTLKIQPAKLEDSAVYLCASSLVTGYSNQPQHFGDGTRLSIL.

The chain uses TRBV6-1 and TRBJ1-1, with D perhaps TRBD1 (6 bases). The CDR3 consists of 14 residues. Germline CDR1 reads MNHNS; CDR2 reads SASEGT. Trimming pared 4 bases from V and 1 base from J, leaving 10 bases between. In DNA, the CDR3 is TGTGCCAGCAGTGTGGACAGCACGAACACTGAAGCTTTCTTT. Residues: CASSVDSTNTEAFF.

This clone has a single count. The rearrangement links TRBV7-6 to TRBJ2-7; TRBD1 agrees at 12 bases. J gave up 5 bases and V 1 base, and 3 bases lay outside the gene matches. The CDR3 contains 15 residues. CDR1 SGHVS and CDR2 FNYEAQ come from the germline V gene. CDR3 sequence (DNA): TGTGCCAGCAGCTTAGAGGGGACAGGGGGCCACGAGCAGTACTTC. Protein product: CASSLEGTGGHEQYF.

CDR3 bases: TGTGCCAGCAGCCAAGCCCTAGCAGCCGCTAGCACAGATACGCAGTATTTT. Its protein is CASSQALAAASTDTQYF. V usage is TRBV4-2 and J usage is TRBJ2-3; D possibly corresponds to TRBD2 (5 bases). Trimming cost V 1 base and J 0 bases, with 14 bases left between them. The germline gives CDR1 LGHNA, CDR2 YNFKEQ. The CDR3 length is 17 residues.

The chain joins TRBV7-9 to TRBJ2-2; 9 bases are a match to TRBD1. The V gene's germline CDR1 is SEHNR and CDR2 FQNEAQ (reference sequence). V was pared by 5 bases and J by 3 bases, with 7 bases of the junction left unmatched. The CDR3 contains 16 residues. DNA for the CDR3: TGTGCCAGCAGCACCACACGGACAGGGGACACCGGGGAGCTGTTTTTT. Protein: CASSTTRTGDTGELFF. Full variable domain (remainder filled in from reference TRBV7-9 and TRBJ2-2): DTGVSQNPRHKITKRGQNVTFRCDPISEHNRLYWYRQTLGQGPEFLTYFQNEAQLEKSRLLSDRFSAERPKGSFSTLEIQRTEQGDSAMYLCASSTTRTGDTGELFFGEGSRLTVL.

This clone is a singleton in its sample. The chain employs TRBV2 and TRBJ1-1, with 7 bases identical to TRBD1. CDR3 length: 13 residues. Germline assignment: CDR1 SNHLY and CDR2 FYNNEI. The V gene end was trimmed by 9 bases and the J gene end by 4 bases; junction bases not matched to a gene: 8. The CDR3 region has the DNA TGTGCCAGAGGACAGTACAGGGGCACTGAAGCTTTCTTT. It encodes CARGQYRGTEAFF.

This clone was observed once. The chain is built from TRBV29-1 and TRBJ1-2, with 9 bases matching TRBD1. This CDR3 comprises 13 residues. From germline, CDR1 is SQVTM and CDR2 ANQGSEA. The V gene end was trimmed by 7 bases and the J gene end by 8 bases; junction bases not matched to a gene: 11. As DNA, the CDR3 is TGCAGCGCTCAGGGACAGGGAATTTACGGCTACACCTTC. This sequence encodes CSAQGQGIYGYTF. The full variable domain, with the rest looked up from reference TRBV29-1 and TRBJ1-2, is SAVISQKPSRDICQRGTSLTIQCQVDSQVTMMFWYRQQPGQSLTLIATANQGSEATYESGFVIDKFPISRPNLTFSTLTVSNMSPEDSSIYLCSAQGQGIYGYTFGSGTRLTVV.

This chain links TRBV9 with TRBJ2-7; 7 bases match TRBD1. CDR3 length: 15 amino acids. The junction had 7 bases not matched to a gene; V was cut back by 0 bases and J by 4 bases. Germline loops: CDR1 SGDLS, CDR2 YYNGEE. CDR3 bases: TGTGCCAGCAGCGTAGATTCGGGACAGCCATACGAGCAGTACTTC. The encoded protein is CASSVDSGQPYEQYF.

V is TRBV5-6 and J is TRBJ2-1; D possibly corresponds to TRBD1 (6 bases). This CDR3 region has 15 residues. Germline lookup yields CDR1 SGHDT and CDR2 YYEEEE. The V gene lost 4 bases and the J gene lost 4 bases, with 15 bases spanning the gap. CDR3 region: CASSPVDRPYNEQFF. The CDR3 DNA reads as TGTGCCAGCAGCCCGGTCGACAGGCCTTACAATGAGCAGTTCTTC.

This clone has a handful of counts. The V call is TRBV7-2, the J call TRBJ2-1, with 7 bases that match TRBD2. CDR1 is SGHTA and CDR2 is FQGNSA in the germline V gene. This CDR3 comprises 14 residues. V shed 0 bases and J 10 bases; nucleotides not matched to a gene: 6. The CDR3 reads CASSLAGGTGEQFF. As DNA, the CDR3 is TGTGCCAGCAGCTTAGCGGGGGGGACCGGCGAGCAGTTCTTC.

The chain uses TRBV6-5 and TRBJ2-1; TRBD2 might be the D (5 bases). Germline V gives CDR1 MNHEY, CDR2 SVGAGI. Trimming took off 0 bases at V and 3 bases at J, with 12 bases between the two ends. The length of the CDR3 is 16 residues. As DNA, the CDR3 is TGTGCCAGCAGTTACTCGTCGGCTAGCAGCTACAATGAGCAGTTCTTC. Encoded protein: CASSYSSASSYNEQFF.